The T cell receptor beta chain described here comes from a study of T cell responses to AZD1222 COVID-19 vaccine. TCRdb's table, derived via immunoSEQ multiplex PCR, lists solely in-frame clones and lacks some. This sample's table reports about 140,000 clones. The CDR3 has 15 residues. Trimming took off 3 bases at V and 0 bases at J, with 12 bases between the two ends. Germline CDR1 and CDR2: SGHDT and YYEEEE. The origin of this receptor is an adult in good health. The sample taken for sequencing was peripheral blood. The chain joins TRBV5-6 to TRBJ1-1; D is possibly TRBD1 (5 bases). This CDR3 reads CASSSWATVNTEAFF. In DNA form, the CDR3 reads TGTGCCAGCAGCTCTTGGGCGACAGTGAACACTGAAGCTTTCTTT.